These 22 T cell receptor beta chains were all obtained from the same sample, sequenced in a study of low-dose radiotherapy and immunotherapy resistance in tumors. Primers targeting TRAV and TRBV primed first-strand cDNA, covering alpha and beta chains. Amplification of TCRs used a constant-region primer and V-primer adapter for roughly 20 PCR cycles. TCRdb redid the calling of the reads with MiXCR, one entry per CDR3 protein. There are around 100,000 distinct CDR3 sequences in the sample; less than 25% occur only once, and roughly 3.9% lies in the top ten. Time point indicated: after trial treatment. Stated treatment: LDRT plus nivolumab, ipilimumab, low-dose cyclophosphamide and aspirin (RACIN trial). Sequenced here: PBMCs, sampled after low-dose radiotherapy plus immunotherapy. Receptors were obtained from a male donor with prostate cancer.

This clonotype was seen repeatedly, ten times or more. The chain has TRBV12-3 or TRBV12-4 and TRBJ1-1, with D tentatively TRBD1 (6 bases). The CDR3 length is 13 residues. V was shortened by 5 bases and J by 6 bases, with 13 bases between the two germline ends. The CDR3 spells CASSLPGAAEAFF. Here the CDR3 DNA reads TGTGCCAGCAGTCTACCGGGGGCCGCTGAAGCTTTCTTT.

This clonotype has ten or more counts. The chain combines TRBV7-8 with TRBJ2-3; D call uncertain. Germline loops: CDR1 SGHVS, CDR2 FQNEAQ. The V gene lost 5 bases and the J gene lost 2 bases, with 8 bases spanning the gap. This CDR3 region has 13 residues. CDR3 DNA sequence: TGTGCCAGCAGCGGTAGGACCACAGATACGCAGTATTTT. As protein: CASSGRTTDTQYF.

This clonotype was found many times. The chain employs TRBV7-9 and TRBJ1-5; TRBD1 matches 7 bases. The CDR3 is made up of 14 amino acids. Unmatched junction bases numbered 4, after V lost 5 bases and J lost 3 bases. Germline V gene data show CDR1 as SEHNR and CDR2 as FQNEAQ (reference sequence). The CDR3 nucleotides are TGTGCCAGCAGCAGTGACAGGGACAATCAGCCCCAGCATTTT. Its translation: CASSSDRDNQPQHF.

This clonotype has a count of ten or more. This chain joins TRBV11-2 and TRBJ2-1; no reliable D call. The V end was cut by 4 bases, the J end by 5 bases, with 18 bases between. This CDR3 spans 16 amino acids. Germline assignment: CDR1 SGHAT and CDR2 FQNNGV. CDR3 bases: TGTGCCAGCAGCTACGGACGCGTCGGTCGGGACAATGAGCAGTTCTTC. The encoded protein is CASSYGRVGRDNEQFF.

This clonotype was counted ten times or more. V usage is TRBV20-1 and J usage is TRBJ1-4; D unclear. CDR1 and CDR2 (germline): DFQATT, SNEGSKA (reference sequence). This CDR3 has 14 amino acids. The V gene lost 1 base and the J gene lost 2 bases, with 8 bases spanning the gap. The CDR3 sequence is CSARGAPTNEKLFF. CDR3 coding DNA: TGCAGTGCTAGAGGGGCGCCCACTAATGAAAAACTGTTTTTT.

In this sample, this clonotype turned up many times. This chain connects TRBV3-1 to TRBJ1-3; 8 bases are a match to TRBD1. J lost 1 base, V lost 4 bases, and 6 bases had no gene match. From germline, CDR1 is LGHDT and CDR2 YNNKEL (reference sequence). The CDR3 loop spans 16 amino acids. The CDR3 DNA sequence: TGTGCCAGCAGCCCTCGACAGGGGATGTCTGGAAACACCATATATTTT. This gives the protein CASSPRQGMSGNTIYF.

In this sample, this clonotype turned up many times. The CDR3 DNA follows: TGCGCCAGCAGCTCCGGACTATTTGGCACAGATACGCAGTATTTT. This gives the protein CASSSGLFGTDTQYF. V is TRBV4-1 and J is TRBJ2-3; D may be TRBD2 (6 bases). V lost 5 bases and J lost 1, with 13 bases in between. The CDR3 runs to 15 residues. The germline CDR1 and CDR2 sequences are MGHRA and YSYEKL.

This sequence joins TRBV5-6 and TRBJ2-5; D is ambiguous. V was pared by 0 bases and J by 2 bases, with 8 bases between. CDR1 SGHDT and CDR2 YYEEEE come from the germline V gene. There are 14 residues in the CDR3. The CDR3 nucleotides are TGTGCCAGCAGCTTGGCAGGTCAGCAAGAGACCCAGTACTTC. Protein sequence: CASSLAGQQETQYF. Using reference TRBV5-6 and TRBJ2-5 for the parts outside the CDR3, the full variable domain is DAGVTQSPTHLIKTRGQQVTLRCSPKSGHDTVSWYQQALGQGPQFIFQYYEEEERQRGNFPDRFSGHQFPNYSSELNVNALLLGDSALYLCASSLAGQQETQYFGPGTRLLVL.

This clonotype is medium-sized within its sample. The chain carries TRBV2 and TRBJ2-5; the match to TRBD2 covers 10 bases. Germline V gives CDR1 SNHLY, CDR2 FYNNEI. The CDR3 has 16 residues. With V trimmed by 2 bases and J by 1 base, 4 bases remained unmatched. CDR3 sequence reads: CASSELAGVTQETQYF. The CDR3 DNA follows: TGTGCCAGCAGTGAACTAGCGGGGGTCACCCAAGAGACCCAGTACTTC. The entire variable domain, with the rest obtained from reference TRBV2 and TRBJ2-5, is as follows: EPEVTQTPSHQVTQMGQEVILRCVPISNHLYFYWYRQILGQKVEFLVSFYNNEISEKSEIFDDQFSVERPDGSNFTLKIRSTKLEDSAMYFCASSELAGVTQETQYFGPGTRLLVL.

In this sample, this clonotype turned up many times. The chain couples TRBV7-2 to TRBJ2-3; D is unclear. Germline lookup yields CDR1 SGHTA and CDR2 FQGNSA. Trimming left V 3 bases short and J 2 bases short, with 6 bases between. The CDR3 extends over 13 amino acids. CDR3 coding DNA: TGTGCCAGCAGCTTCTGGACCACAGATACGCAGTATTTT. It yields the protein CASSFWTTDTQYF.

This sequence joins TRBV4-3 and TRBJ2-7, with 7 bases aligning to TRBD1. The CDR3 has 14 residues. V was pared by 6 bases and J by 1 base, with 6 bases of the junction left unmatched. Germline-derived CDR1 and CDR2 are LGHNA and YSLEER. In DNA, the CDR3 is TGCGCCAGCAGGGACCCAGGGGGATCCTACGAGCAGTACTTC. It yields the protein CASRDPGGSYEQYF.

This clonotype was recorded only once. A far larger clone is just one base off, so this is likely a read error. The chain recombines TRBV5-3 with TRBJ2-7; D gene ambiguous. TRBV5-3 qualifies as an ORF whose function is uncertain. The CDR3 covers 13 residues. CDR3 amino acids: CASSVERAYGQYF. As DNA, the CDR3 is TGTGCCAGCAGCGTAGAAAGGGCCTACGGGCAGTACTTC.

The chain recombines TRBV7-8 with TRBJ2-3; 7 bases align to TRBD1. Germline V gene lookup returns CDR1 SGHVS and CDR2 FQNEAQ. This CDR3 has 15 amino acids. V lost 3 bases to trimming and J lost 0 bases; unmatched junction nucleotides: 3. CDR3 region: CASSFRGSSTDTQYF. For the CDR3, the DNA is TGTGCCAGCAGCTTCAGGGGGTCAAGCACAGATACGCAGTATTTT.

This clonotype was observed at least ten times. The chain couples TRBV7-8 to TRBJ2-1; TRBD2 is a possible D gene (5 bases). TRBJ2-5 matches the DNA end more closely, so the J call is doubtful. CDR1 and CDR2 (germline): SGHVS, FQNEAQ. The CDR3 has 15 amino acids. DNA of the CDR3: TGTGCCAGCAGCTTAACGTATCTAGCCGGGGAGACCCAGTACTTC. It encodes CASSLTYLAGETQYF.

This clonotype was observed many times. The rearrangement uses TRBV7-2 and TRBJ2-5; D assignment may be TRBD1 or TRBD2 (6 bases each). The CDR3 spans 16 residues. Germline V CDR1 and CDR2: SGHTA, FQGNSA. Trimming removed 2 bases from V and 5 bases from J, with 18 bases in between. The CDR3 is CASSLWLAQGTETQYF. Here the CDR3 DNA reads TGTGCCAGCAGCTTATGGCTGGCCCAGGGGACTGAGACCCAGTACTTC.

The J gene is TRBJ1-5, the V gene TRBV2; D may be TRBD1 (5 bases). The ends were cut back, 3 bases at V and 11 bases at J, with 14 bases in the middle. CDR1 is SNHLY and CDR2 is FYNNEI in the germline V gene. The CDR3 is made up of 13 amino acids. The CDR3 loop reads CASSEGQGETQHF. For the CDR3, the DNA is TGTGCCAGCAGTGAGGGCCAGGGCGAGACCCAGCATTTT. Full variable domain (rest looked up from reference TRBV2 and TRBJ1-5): EPEVTQTPSHQVTQMGQEVILRCVPISNHLYFYWYRQILGQKVEFLVSFYNNEISEKSEIFDDQFSVERPDGSNFTLKIRSTKLEDSAMYFCASSEGQGETQHFGDGTRLSIL.

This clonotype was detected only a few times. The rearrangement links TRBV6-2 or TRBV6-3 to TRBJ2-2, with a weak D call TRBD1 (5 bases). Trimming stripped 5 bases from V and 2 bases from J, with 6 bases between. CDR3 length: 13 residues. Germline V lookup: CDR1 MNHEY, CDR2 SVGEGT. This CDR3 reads CASSRTNTGELFF. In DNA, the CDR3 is TGTGCCAGCAGTCGGACAAACACCGGGGAGCTGTTTTTT.

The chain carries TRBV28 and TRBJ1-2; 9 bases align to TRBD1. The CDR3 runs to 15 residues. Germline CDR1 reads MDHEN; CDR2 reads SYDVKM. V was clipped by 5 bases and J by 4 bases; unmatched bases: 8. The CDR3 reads CASSTFGQGFYGYTF. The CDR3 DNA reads TGTGCCAGCAGTACCTTCGGACAGGGGTTCTATGGCTACACCTTC.

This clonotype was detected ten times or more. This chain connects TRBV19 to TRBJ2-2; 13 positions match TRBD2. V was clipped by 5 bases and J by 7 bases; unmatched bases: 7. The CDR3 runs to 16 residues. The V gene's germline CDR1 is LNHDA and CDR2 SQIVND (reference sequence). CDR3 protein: CASSSKTSGGYGELFF. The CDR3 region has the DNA TGTGCCAGTAGTTCAAAGACTAGCGGGGGGTACGGGGAGCTGTTTTTT.

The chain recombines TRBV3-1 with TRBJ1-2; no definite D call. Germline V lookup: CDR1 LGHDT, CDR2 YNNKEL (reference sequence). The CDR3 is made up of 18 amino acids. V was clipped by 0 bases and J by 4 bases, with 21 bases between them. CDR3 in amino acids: CASSQDIPIGVSPYGYTF. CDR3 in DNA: TGTGCCAGCAGCCAAGATATTCCAATCGGGGTCTCCCCCTATGGCTACACCTTC.

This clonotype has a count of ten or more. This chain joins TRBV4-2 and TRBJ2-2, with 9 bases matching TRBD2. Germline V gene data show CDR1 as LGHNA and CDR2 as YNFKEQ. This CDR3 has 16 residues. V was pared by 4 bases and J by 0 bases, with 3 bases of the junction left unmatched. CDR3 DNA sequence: TGTGCCAGCAGCCGGGGGACTAGCACGAACACCGGGGAGCTGTTTTTT. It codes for CASSRGTSTNTGELFF.

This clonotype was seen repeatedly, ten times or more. As DNA, the CDR3 is TGTGCCGGCCACAGGGGCGCCGGAGCTAACTATGGCTACACCTTC. Residues: CAGHRGAGANYGYTF. The rearrangement joins TRBV30 to TRBJ1-2; 7 bases agree with TRBD1. Germline CDR1 GTSNPN, CDR2 SVGIG (reference sequence). V lost 8 bases to trimming and J lost 0 bases; unmatched junction nucleotides: 12. The CDR3 covers 15 residues. Supplemented by reference TRBV30 and TRBJ1-2, the full variable domain reads SQTIHQWPATLVQPVGSPLSLECTVEGTSNPNLYWYRQAAGRGLQLLFYSVGIGQISSEVPQNLSASRPQDRQFILSSKKLLLSDSGFYLCAGHRGAGANYGYTFGSGTRLTVV.